This is a list of T cell receptor beta chains from one sample in a study of cytomegalovirus exposure and HLA in healthy donors. Sequencing was performed with immunoSEQ multiplex PCR; in TCRdb, only in-frame clones are kept and a portion is missing. The repertoire table contains 150,000 to 200,000 clones. The sequencing sample was made of PBMCs. The receptor set was obtained from a woman in her sixties in good health and CMV-seronegative. Both conserved end residues are part of each CDR3. The D gene is left open where the match is weak.

d_call	cdr3_length	j_call	v_call	cdr3_nt	cdr3_aa
-	15	TRBJ1-6	TRBV6-1	TGTGCCAGCATCGGCAGGGGCCATCATAATTCACCCCTCCACTTT	CASIGRGHHNSPLHF
-	12	TRBJ1-3	TRBV5-4	TGTGCCAGCCATAGCTCTGGAAACACCATATATTTT	CASHSSGNTIYF
TRBD2	15	TRBJ2-1	TRBV6-1	TGTGCCAGCCGTAGGACTAGCGGGGGACAAGGGGAGCAGTTCTTC	CASRRTSGGQGEQFF
-	15	TRBJ2-2	TRBV2	TGTGCCAGCAGTGAGGGCAGGGTGAAAGCCGGGGAGCTGTTTTTT	CASSEGRVKAGELFF
TRBD2	14	TRBJ2-7	TRBV7-6	TGTGCCAGCAGCTTTTCGGGGGGGGACTACGAGCAGTACTTC	CASSFSGGDYEQYF
-	14	TRBJ2-2	TRBV6-6	TGTGCCAGCAGTTACCCGGACTTCACCGGGGAGCTGTTTTTT	CASSYPDFTGELFF
TRBD1	15	TRBJ1-4	TRBV5-4	TGTGCCAGCAGCCGTGTGGGACAGGGGCCCGAAAAACTGTTTTTT	CASSRVGQGPEKLFF
TRBD2	14	TRBJ2-3	TRBV4-1	TGCGCCAGCAGCCCACGGGGGGGCGATTTTACGCAGTATTTT	CASSPRGGDFTQYF
-	16	TRBJ1-6	TRBV5-6	TGTGCCAGCAGTTTACAGGGAAGCTCCTATAATTCACCCCTCCACTTT	CASSLQGSSYNSPLHF
TRBD2	16	TRBJ2-2	TRBV7-2	TGTGCCAGCAGCTTCCCCAGCGGGACTAGCCCCGGGGAGCTGTTTTTT	CASSFPSGTSPGELFF
-	15	TRBJ1-3	TRBV4-1	TGCGCCAGCAGCCAAGATCAAGGGGCTGGAAACACCATATATTTT	CASSQDQGAGNTIYF